The sequence of this TCR beta chain was determined in a study of blood T cell repertoires in COVID-19. Study summary: Sources were T cells, B-cell-depleted T cells, or PBMCs; the material itself was cDNA or gDNA.

In the original analysis: Scientists estimated how many nucleated cells there were by amplifying reference gene primers. Clones were sequenced by immunoSEQ multiplex PCR, and TCRdb holds only the in-frame ones, with some missing. Clonal size and the V and J genes are those of that table, whereas D and trimming came from the DNA. The sample carries some 330,000 clones, 88% recorded once. Cohort 3 recovery required two negative PCRs, clearance, or symptom resolution. Per germline, CDR1 SEHNR and CDR2 FQNEAQ (reference sequence). The CDR3 is 12 residues long. The ends were cut back, 0 bases at V and 5 bases at J, with 4 bases in the middle.

This chain uses TRBV7-9 with TRBJ2-5; D not certain. Input material: PBMCs or T cells enriched from blood (not recorded which). The TCR comes from a man between 25 and 39 years old who had recovered from COVID-19. Here the CDR3 reads CASSLASETQYF. The CDR3 region has the DNA TGTGCCAGCAGCTTAGCATCGGAGACCCAGTACTTC.